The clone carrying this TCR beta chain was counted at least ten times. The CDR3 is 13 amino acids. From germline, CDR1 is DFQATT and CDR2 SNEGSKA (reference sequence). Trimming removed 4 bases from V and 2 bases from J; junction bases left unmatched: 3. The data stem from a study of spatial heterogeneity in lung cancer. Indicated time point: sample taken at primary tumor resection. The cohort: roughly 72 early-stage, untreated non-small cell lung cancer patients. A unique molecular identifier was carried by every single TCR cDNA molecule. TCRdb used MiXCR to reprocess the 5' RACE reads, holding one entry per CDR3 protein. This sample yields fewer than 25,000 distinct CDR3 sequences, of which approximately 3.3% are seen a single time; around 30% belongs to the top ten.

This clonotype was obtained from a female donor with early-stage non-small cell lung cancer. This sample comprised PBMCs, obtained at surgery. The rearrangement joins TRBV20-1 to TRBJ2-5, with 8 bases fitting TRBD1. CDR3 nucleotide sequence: TGCAGTGCTACAGGACAGGGACAAGAGACCCAGTACTTC. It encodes CSATGQGQETQYF.